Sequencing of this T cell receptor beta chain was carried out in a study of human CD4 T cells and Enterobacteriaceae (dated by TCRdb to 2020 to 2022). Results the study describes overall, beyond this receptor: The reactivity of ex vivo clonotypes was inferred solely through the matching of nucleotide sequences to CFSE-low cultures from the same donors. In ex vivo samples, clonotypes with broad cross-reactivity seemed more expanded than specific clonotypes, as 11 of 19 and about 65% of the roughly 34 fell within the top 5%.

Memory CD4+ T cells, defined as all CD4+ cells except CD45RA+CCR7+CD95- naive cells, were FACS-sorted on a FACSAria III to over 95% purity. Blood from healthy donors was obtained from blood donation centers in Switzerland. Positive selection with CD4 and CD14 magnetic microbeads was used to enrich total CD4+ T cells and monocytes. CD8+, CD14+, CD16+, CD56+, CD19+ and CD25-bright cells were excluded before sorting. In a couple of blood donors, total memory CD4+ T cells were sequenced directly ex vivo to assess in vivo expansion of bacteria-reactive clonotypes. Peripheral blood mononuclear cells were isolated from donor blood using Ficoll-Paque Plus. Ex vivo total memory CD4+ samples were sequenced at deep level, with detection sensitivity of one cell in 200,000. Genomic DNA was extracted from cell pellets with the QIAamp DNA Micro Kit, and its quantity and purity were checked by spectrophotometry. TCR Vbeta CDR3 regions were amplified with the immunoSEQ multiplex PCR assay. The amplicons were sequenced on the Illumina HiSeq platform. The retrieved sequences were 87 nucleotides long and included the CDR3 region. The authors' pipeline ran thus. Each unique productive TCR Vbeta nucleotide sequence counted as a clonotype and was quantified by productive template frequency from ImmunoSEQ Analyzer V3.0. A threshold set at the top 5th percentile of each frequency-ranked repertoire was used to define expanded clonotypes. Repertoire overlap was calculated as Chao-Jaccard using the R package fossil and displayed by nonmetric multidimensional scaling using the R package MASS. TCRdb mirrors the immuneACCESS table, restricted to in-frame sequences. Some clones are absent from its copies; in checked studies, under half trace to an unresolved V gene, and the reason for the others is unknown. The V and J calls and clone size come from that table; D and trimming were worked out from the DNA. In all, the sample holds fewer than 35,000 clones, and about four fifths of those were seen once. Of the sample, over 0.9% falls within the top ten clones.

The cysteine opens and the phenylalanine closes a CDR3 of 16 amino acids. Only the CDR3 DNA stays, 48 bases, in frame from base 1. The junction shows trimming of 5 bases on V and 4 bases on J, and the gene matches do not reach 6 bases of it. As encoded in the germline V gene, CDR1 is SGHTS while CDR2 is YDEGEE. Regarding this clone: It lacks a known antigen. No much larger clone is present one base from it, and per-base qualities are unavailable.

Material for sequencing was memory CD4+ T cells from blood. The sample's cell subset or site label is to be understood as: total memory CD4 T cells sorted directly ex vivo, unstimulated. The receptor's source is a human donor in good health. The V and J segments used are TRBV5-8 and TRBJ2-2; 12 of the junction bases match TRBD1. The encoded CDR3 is CASRPGQGAITGELFF. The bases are TGTGCCAGCAGACCGGGACAGGGGGCTATCACCGGGGAGCTGTTTTTT.